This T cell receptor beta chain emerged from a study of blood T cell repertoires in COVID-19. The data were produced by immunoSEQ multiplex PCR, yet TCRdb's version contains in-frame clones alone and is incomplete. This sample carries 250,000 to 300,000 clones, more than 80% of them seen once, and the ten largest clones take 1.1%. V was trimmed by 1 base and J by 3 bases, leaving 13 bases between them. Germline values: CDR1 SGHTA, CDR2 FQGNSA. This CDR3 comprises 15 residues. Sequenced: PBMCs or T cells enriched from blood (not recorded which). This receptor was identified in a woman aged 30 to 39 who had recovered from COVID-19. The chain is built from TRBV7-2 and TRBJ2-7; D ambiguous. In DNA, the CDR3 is TGTGCCAGCAGCTTAGGAGGAGATATCTACTACGAGCAGTACTTC. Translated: CASSLGGDIYYEQYF. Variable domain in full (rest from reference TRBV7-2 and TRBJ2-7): GAGVSQSPSNKVTEKGKDVELRCDPISGHTALYWYRQSLGQGLEFLIYFQGNSAPDKSGLPSDRFSAERTGGSVSTLTIQRTQQEDSAVYLCASSLGGDIYYEQYFGPGTRLTVT.